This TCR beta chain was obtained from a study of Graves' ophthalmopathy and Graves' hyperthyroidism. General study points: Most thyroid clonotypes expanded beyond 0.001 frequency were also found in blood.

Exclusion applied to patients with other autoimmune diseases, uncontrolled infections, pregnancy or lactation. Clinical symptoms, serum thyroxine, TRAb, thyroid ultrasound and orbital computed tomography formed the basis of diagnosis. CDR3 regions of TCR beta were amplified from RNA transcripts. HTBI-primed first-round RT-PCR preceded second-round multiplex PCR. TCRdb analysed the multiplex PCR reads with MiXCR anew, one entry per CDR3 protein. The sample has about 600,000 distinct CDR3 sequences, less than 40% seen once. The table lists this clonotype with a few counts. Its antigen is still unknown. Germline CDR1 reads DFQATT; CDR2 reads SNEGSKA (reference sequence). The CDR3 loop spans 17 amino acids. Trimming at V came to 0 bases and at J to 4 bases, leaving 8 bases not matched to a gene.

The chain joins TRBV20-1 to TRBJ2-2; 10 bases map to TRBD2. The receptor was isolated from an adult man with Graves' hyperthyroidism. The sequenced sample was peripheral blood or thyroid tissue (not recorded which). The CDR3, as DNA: TGCAGTGCTAGAGATGAGCTAGCGGGAGTTGGCACCGGGGAGCTGTTTTTT. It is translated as CSARDELAGVGTGELFF.